The sequence of this T cell receptor (beta chain) was determined in a study of radiation and T cells in renal cell carcinoma. Sequencing used immunoSEQ multiplex PCR; TCRdb keeps in-frame clones, though not all of them. The table records some 150,000 clones, 65% to 90% of them present only once. Stated time point: blood 4 weeks post-SBRT, at nephrectomy. Specified treatment: 15 Gy SBRT to primary tumor, nephrectomy 4 weeks later. Blood was sampled at baseline, 2 weeks and 4 weeks after SBRT. Looked up from germline, CDR1 is MGHRA and CDR2 is YSYEKL. V lost 4 bases and J 3 bases, leaving 13 bases between the germline ends. This CDR3 has 15 amino acids.

The TCR was taken from a woman aged 45-59 years with renal cell carcinoma. This material consisted of blood, taken from a patient whose treatment included radiotherapy and nephrectomy. The rearrangement joins TRBV4-1 to TRBJ2-1; D is perhaps TRBD1 or TRBD2 (7 bases each). CDR3 coding DNA: TGCGCCAGCAGCCCCTCAGGGGGGGACTACAATGAGCAGTTCTTC. Translation: CASSPSGGDYNEQFF.